Reported below is one TCR beta chain. Its target is unknown. One entry per CDR3 protein, called by TCRdb with MiXCR from the 5' RACE reads. Here the sample spans a few hundred thousand distinct CDR3 sequences, roughly 21% being singletons. The CDR3 sequence is 16 residues long. The V gene end was trimmed by 0 bases and the J gene end by 2 bases; junction bases not matched to a gene: 5. Germline V gene sequence: CDR1 SGHRS, CDR2 YFSETQ. This entry belongs to a study of T-cell memory formation after mild COVID-19. Regarding the study as a whole: Pre-infection memory harbored some responding clones, suggesting cross-reactive memory joined.

The chain couples TRBV5-1 to TRBJ2-7; 10 bases match TRBD2. This sequence originates from an adult woman who had mild COVID-19 (a few samples of this study predate the infection). Cell type and time point are not known. The specimen sequenced was PBMCs or a T cell subset sorted from them (not recorded which). The CDR3 nucleotides are TGCGCCAGCAGCTTGGGAGGGACTAGCGTAACCTACGAGCAGTACTTC. It is translated as CASSLGGTSVTYEQYF.